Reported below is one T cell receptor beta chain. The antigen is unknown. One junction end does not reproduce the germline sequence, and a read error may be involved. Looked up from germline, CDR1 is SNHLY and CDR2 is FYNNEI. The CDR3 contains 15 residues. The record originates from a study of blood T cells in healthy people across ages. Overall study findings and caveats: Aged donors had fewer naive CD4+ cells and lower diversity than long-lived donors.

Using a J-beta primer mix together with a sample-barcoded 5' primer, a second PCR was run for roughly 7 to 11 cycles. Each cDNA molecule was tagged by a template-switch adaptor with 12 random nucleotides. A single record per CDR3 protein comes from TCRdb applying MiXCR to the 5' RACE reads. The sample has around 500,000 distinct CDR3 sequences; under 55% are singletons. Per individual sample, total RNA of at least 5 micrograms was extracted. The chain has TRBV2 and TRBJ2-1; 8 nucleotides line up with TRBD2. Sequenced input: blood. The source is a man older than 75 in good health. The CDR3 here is CACSEAGLVYNEQFF. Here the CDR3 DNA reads TGTGCCTGCAGTGAAGCGGGACTAGTCTACAATGAGCAGTTCTTC.